The T cell receptor (beta chain) under discussion was sequenced for a study of blood T cell repertoires in COVID-19. Whole-study context: The United States, Italy and Spain provided the acute and convalescent COVID-19 samples.

This table comes from immunoSEQ multiplex PCR, and its TCRdb copy is limited to in-frame clones, with some not included. The data contain over 150,000 clones, around 90% of them seen just once; the ten biggest clones take up roughly 4%. The CDR3 is made up of 14 amino acids. The J segment lost 9 bases and the V segment lost 0 bases, leaving 5 bases of the junction unmatched. Germline CDR1 reads MNHNY; CDR2 reads SVGAGI (reference sequence). The V and J genes are TRBV6-6 and TRBJ1-5; 7 bases line up with TRBD1. The origin of this receptor is an older woman who had recovered from COVID-19. Input material: peripheral blood. CDR3 residues: CASSYSTGLGPQHF. The CDR3 DNA is TGTGCCAGCAGTTACTCGACAGGGCTAGGGCCCCAGCATTTT.